The 14 T cell receptor beta chains below all came from one sample that was sequenced in a study of B cell selection in AIRE deficiency. The sorted conventional CD4 T cells were gated as CD4+CD127+. This table comes from immunoSEQ multiplex PCR, and its TCRdb copy is limited to in-frame clones, with some not included. The sample yields about 23,000 clones, 97% seen once. Sample: conventional CD4+ T cells sorted from PBMCs. Receptors were obtained from a human donor with AIRE deficiency.

The table lists this clone with a count of one. CDR3 sequence: CASSRTGAGDGYGYTF. For the CDR3, the DNA is TGTGCCAGCAGCCGGACAGGGGCAGGGGATGGCTATGGCTACACCTTC. The genes are TRBV5-6 and TRBJ1-2; the match to TRBD1 covers 9 bases. J gave up 4 bases and V 4 bases, and 11 bases lay outside the gene matches. CDR1 and CDR2 from the germline V gene are SGHDT and YYEEEE. This CDR3 is 16 amino acids long.

The rearrangement links TRBV9 to TRBJ1-2, with D tentatively TRBD1 (5 bases). Trimming cost V 4 bases and J 0 bases, with 7 bases left between them. There are 13 residues in the CDR3. The V gene's germline CDR1 is SGDLS and CDR2 YYNGEE. The CDR3 nucleotides read TGTGCCAGCAGCCGGGGGGCTAACTATGGCTACACCTTC. It encodes CASSRGANYGYTF.

CDR3 bases: TGTGCCAGCTCTCAAACTTTAGGGGCCTACCAAGAGACCCAGTACTTC. Amino acid sequence: CASSQTLGAYQETQYF. J is TRBJ2-5 and V is TRBV18; the D gene is possibly TRBD1 (5 bases). The CDR3 totals 16 residues. With 6 bases removed from V and 0 bases from J, the gap between germline ends came to 17 bases. Germline lookup yields CDR1 KGHSH and CDR2 LQKENI.

The V gene is TRBV9, the J gene TRBJ1-1, with D maybe TRBD1 (5 bases). Germline V gene lookup returns CDR1 SGDLS and CDR2 YYNGEE. CDR3 length: 17 residues. Trimming took 3 bases from V and 1 from J, leaving 19 bases between them. CDR3 residues: CASSGHTEGAENTEAFF. CDR3 in DNA: TGTGCCAGCAGCGGCCACACGGAAGGGGCTGAGAACACTGAAGCTTTCTTT.

The chain has TRBV30 and TRBJ2-2; 7 bases are a match to TRBD2. CDR3 size: 14 residues. J was trimmed by 6 bases and V by 4 bases; bases with no gene match: 8. Germline lookup yields CDR1 GTSNPN and CDR2 SVGIG (reference sequence). This CDR3 reads CAWTSGIPPGELFF. The DNA of the CDR3 is TGTGCCTGGACTAGCGGAATTCCACCCGGGGAGCTGTTTTTT.

V usage is TRBV7-9 and J usage is TRBJ2-5, with 10 bases aligning to TRBD2. The trim removed 5 bases at V and 3 bases at J, leaving 6 bases unmatched. This CDR3 contains 15 residues. CDR1 is SEHNR, CDR2 FQNEAQ, per germline (reference sequence). The CDR3 region has the DNA TGTGCCAGCAGCGGTCGGACTAGCGGTGAAGAGACCCAGTACTTC. It translates to CASSGRTSGEETQYF.

The genes are TRBV7-9 and TRBJ1-2; 7 nucleotides agree with TRBD1. This CDR3 region has 16 residues. J was trimmed by 8 bases and V by 3 bases; bases with no gene match: 15. Germline CDR1 reads SEHNR; CDR2 reads FQNEAQ (reference sequence). CDR3 amino acids: CASSLSTGWGGGGYTF. The CDR3 DNA reads as TGTGCCAGCAGCTTGTCGACAGGGTGGGGCGGTGGGGGCTACACCTTC. Full variable domain (missing parts from reference TRBV7-9 and TRBJ1-2): DTGVSQNPRHKITKRGQNVTFRCDPISEHNRLYWYRQTLGQGPEFLTYFQNEAQLEKSRLLSDRFSAERPKGSFSTLEIQRTEQGDSAMYLCASSLSTGWGGGGYTFGSGTRLTVV.

The V and J genes are TRBV4-3 and TRBJ2-2, with D possibly TRBD1 on 5 matching bases. Germline V lookup: CDR1 LGHNA, CDR2 YSLEER. This CDR3 has 16 amino acids. V lost 0 bases and J 6 bases, leaving 14 bases between the germline ends. The CDR3 reads CASSQDWAVRAGELFF. The CDR3 bases are TGCGCCAGCAGCCAAGATTGGGCCGTCAGGGCCGGGGAGCTGTTTTTT.

The chain joins TRBV7-8 to TRBJ2-1, with TRBD1 as a possible D gene (6 bases). Per the germline V gene, CDR1 is SGHVS and CDR2 is FQNEAQ. Trimming cost V 4 bases and J 6 bases, with 19 bases left between them. CDR3 length equals 16 residues. CDR3 coding DNA: TGTGCCAGCAGCTCACGTCCGGGGCAGACAGGCAATGAGCAGTTCTTC. This gives the protein CASSSRPGQTGNEQFF.

The J gene is TRBJ2-7, the V gene TRBV7-9; 9 nucleotides match TRBD2. J gave up 5 bases and V 5 bases, and 13 bases lay outside the gene matches. The CDR3 is 16 amino acids. Per the germline V gene, CDR1 is SEHNR and CDR2 is FQNEAQ (reference sequence). The CDR3 nucleotides read TGTGCCAGCAGCCGCCATGCGGGGGGGGCGCGCAACGAGCAGTACTTC. The encoded protein is CASSRHAGGARNEQYF.

The genes are TRBV19 and TRBJ2-3; 11 nucleotides align to TRBD2. The V and J ends lost 2 bases and 6 bases, in that order; junction bases with no gene match: 13. CDR1 is LNHDA and CDR2 is SQIVND in the germline V gene (reference sequence). The CDR3 contains 18 residues. In DNA form, the CDR3 reads TGTGCCAGTAGTATAAAAACCGGGATTGCTAGCGGGAGGGATACGCAGTATTTT. Amino acids: CASSIKTGIASGRDTQYF. Looking up the rest from reference TRBV19 and TRBJ2-3 gives the full variable domain: DGGITQSPKYLFRKEGQNVTLSCEQNLNHDAMYWYRQDPGQGLRLIYYSQIVNDFQKGDIAEGYSVSREKKESFPLTVTSAQKNPTAFYLCASSIKTGIASGRDTQYFGPGTRLTVL.

The chain employs TRBV4-3 and TRBJ2-1; D not resolved. In germline, CDR1 is LGHNA, CDR2 YSLEER. The CDR3 loop spans 13 amino acids. Trimming took 0 bases from V and 10 from J, leaving 10 bases between them. CDR3 sequence (DNA): TGCGCCAGCAGCCAAGATCTGTGGATCGAGCAGTTCTTC. Translation gives CASSQDLWIEQFF.

This chain connects TRBV28 to TRBJ2-5; D might be TRBD2 (6 bases). CDR1 is MDHEN and CDR2 is SYDVKM in the germline V gene. The CDR3 is made up of 16 amino acids. The V end was cut by 1 base, the J end by 3 bases, with 15 bases between. The CDR3 is CASSLLGRRDKETQYF. The CDR3 DNA reads as TGTGCCAGCAGTTTATTGGGTAGGCGGGATAAAGAGACCCAGTACTTC.

V usage is TRBV5-4 and J usage is TRBJ2-7; TRBD2 matches 8 bases. Germline assignment: CDR1 SGHNT and CDR2 YYREEE (reference sequence). V was pared by 0 bases and J by 0 bases, with 2 bases of the junction left unmatched. This CDR3 spans 15 amino acids. This chain's CDR3 is CASSLGREASYEQYF. CDR3 nucleotides: TGTGCCAGCAGCTTGGGGCGGGAGGCCTCCTACGAGCAGTACTTC.